This T cell receptor (beta chain) emerged from a study of CD8 T cells in Susac syndrome. Sequencing of TCR beta was carried out in blood CD8+ and CD4+ T cells. Negative isolation yielded CD8+ and CD4+ T cells; FACS enriched TEMRA cells. An amount of RNA that ranged from roughly 0.45 to 1 ug was reverse transcribed with random hexamers. With immunoSEQ multiplex PCR, TCR beta CDR3 was amplified across 54 Vbeta and 13 Jbeta. TCRdb reprocessed the immunoSEQ multiplex PCR reads via MiXCR and lists one record per CDR3 protein. The sample includes more than 150,000 distinct CDR3 sequences, 95% to 96% seen only once; the top ten take 0.15%. CDR3 size: 15 residues. Deletions cut 5 bases from V and 0 bases from J, with 11 bases between. Germline V gives CDR1 SGHVS, CDR2 FNYEAQ.

J is TRBJ1-5 and V is TRBV7-6; D may be TRBD1 (5 bases). Specimen: CD8+ T cells from PBMCs. The clonotype was recovered from a human donor with multiple sclerosis. CDR3 protein: CASSVRDGSNQPQHF. The CDR3 DNA reads as TGTGCCAGCAGCGTACGGGACGGTAGCAATCAGCCCCAGCATTTT.